This paragraph reports one TCR beta chain. Its matching antigen is unknown. Coverage ceases 3 residues before the CDR3 finishes, and the germline J gene fills in the end. The record originates from a study of Tregs in tolerant kidney transplant recipients. The study's findings and limits: Expanding Tregs on activated donor B cells appeared to best identify donor-specific TCRbeta clones. Donor-specific Treg expansion exceeded global Treg expansion in tolerant patients, suggesting antigen drive.

Generated by immunoSEQ multiplex PCR, the TCRdb table keeps only in-frame clones and is missing some. The ten most abundant clones cover approximately 7.3% of a sample with fewer than 40,000 clones. Unstimulated regulatory T cells (CD4+CD25+CD127-), CD4+CD25- non-regulatory cells, CD4 and CD8 cells were FACS-sorted from thawed PBMCs. This CDR3 has 16 residues. CDR1 and CDR2 from the germline V gene are LNHDA and SQIVND (reference sequence). The V segment lost 1 base and the J segment 2 bases; nucleotides outside the gene matches: 6. V is TRBV19 and J is TRBJ2-7; 9 nucleotides align to TRBD2. This clonotype was obtained from a human donor who received a combined kidney and bone marrow transplant. The sample in question was CD8+ T cells from blood, obtained before the transplant. The part of the CDR3 DNA that was read is TGTGCCAGTAGTATAGCGGCGGGGGGGTCAACCTACGAG. Its translation is CASSIAAGGSTYE. The full CDR3 protein is CASSIAAGGSTYEQYF. The variable domain in full, with the rest retrieved from reference TRBV19 and TRBJ2-7, is DGGITQSPKYLFRKEGQNVTLSCEQNLNHDAMYWYRQDPGQGLRLIYYSQIVNDFQKGDIAEGYSVSREKKESFPLTVTSAQKNPTAFYLCASSIAAGGSTYEQYFGPGTRLTVT.